A selection of T cell receptor beta chains follows, all from one sample in a study of T cell responses to AZD1222 COVID-19 vaccine. The assay was immunoSEQ multiplex PCR, and TCRdb's table has in-frame clones only and misses some. The repertoire consists of 180,000 or so clones, with 88% occurring once and the leading ten covering 20% to 30%. The starting material was peripheral blood, obtained 28 days after the second AZD1222 dose. The receptors were gathered from an adult who received the AZD1222 COVID-19 vaccine. Both conserved end residues are trimmed from each CDR3. A row's size may be missing; if present it is once, few, many or a size class.

cdr3_length,clone_size,v_call,cdr3_aa
12,NA,TRBV13,ASSLSSFPYGYT
14,NA,TRBV2,ASSTARLGYRETQY
11,NA,TRBV4-3,ASSRTGENIQY
14,NA,TRBV9,ASSVTTGANTGELF
12,NA,TRBV6-5,ASSNRDRGVELF
12,NA,TRBV5-1,ASSPTNSGNTIY
7,NA,TRBV28,AAGVPQY
12,NA,TRBV7-9,ASSLGGTDGGQY
14,NA,TRBV7-9,ASSLVQGANTGELF
12,NA,TRBV30,AWIAGVGTGELF
11,few,TRBV28,ATAGRPNTEAF